The next 5 T cell receptor beta chains were all read from a single sample in a study of OX40 agonist ivuxolimab in advanced cancers. Method: immunoSEQ multiplex PCR; TCRdb's copy keeps in-frame clones and lacks some. The table includes 80,000 to 100,000 clones, roughly 88% detected once. The starting material was CD4+ or CD8+ T cells sorted from blood, obtained in a trial of the OX40 agonist ivuxolimab. The receptors here all came from an adult with an advanced solid tumor such as melanoma, head and neck, liver or kidney cancer.

The chain is built from TRBV7-8 and TRBJ2-4; TRBD1 is a possible D gene (6 bases). CDR3 size: 14 residues. Germline values: CDR1 SGHVS, CDR2 FQNEAQ. V lost 3 bases and J lost 8, with 14 bases in between. The CDR3: CASSFESGVYIQYF. CDR3 DNA: TGTGCCAGCAGCTTCGAGTCAGGGGTGTACATTCAGTACTTC.

The rearrangement joins TRBV4-2 to TRBJ2-7, with D possibly being TRBD2 (5 bases). V was cut by 0 bases and J by 2 bases, with 11 bases left in between. Germline CDR1 reads LGHNA; CDR2 reads YNFKEQ. CDR3 size: 15 residues. The CDR3 loop reads CASSQESVGTYEQYF. The CDR3 DNA follows: TGTGCCAGCAGCCAAGAATCGGTCGGGACCTACGAGCAGTACTTC.

The genes are TRBV5-5 and TRBJ2-7; a weak D match, TRBD2 (6 bases). The CDR3 is 14 amino acids. Trimming cost V 1 base and J 7 bases, with 15 bases left between them. CDR1 and CDR2 from the germline V gene are SGHKS and YYEKEE (reference sequence). The DNA for the CDR3 is TGTGCCAGCAGCTTGTCCCACTCCGCGGGGGAGCAGTACTTC. It is translated as CASSLSHSAGEQYF.

The V and J genes are TRBV11-3 and TRBJ2-7, with D possibly TRBD1 on 6 matching bases. Germline lookup yields CDR1 SGHNT and CDR2 YENEEA. This CDR3 is 14 amino acids long. V shed 5 bases and J shed 2 bases, with 13 bases lying between them. CDR3 region: CASSPDRMTYEQYF. In DNA form, the CDR3 reads TGTGCCAGCAGCCCAGACAGGATGACCTACGAGCAGTACTTC.

The CDR3 bases are TGTGCCAGCAGCTTAGCGGGACTCACCGGGGAGCTGTTTTTT. This encodes CASSLAGLTGELFF. This chain joins TRBV7-9 and TRBJ2-2; D possibly corresponds to TRBD2 (6 bases). This CDR3 has 14 residues. Germline CDR1 and CDR2: SEHNR and FQNEAQ (reference sequence). V lost 0 bases, J lost 4 bases, and 6 bases lay in between.